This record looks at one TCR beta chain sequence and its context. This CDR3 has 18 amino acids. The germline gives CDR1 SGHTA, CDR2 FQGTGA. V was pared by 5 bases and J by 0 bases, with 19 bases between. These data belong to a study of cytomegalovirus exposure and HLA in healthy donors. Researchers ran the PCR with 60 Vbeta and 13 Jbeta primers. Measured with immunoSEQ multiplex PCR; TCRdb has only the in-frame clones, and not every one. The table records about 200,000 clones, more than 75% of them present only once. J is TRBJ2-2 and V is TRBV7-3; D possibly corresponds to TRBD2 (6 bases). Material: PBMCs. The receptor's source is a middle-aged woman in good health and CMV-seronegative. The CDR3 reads CASSPRRAGPANTGELFF. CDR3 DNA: TGTGCCAGCAGCCCGCGAAGGGCGGGGCCCGCGAACACCGGGGAGCTGTTTTTT.